This T cell receptor (beta chain) was sequenced in a study of blood T cell repertoires in COVID-19. Measured with immunoSEQ multiplex PCR; TCRdb has only the in-frame clones, and not every one. Among about 220,000 clones listed, around 75% were seen once. The CDR3 has 13 amino acids. V dropped 7 bases and J dropped 11 bases, with 20 bases sitting between them. The germline V gene has CDR1 MNHNY and CDR2 SVGAGI (reference sequence). Sequencing was carried out using peripheral blood. The chain couples TRBV6-6 to TRBJ1-1, with D tentatively TRBD1 (5 bases). This clonotype was sampled from a human donor in a cohort sampled during active COVID-19. CDR3 sequence: CASTQQVGRYAFF. The DNA of the CDR3 is TGTGCCAGCACCCAACAGGTGGGCAGGTATGCTTTCTTT.